This TCR beta chain was sequenced in a study of T cell clonality in common variable immunodeficiency. General study results and limits: Compared with controls, CVID subjects had fewer shared TCRbeta clones.

Blood samples were heparinized, roughly 5 to 9 ml per donor. This clone was counted many times. Its target is unknown. The CDR3 end lies 3 residues beyond the end of the read and is filled in from the germline J gene. Germline V gene lookup returns CDR1 SGHTA and CDR2 FQGTGA. The CDR3 has 15 residues. After removal of 3 bases from V and 0 bases from J, the junction contained 4 bases not matched to a gene. Some clones are missing from TCRdb's copy, which holds only in-frame ones; the method was immunoSEQ multiplex PCR. Observed in the sample are 30,000 to 40,000 clones, none of them singletons. The chain uses TRBV7-3 and TRBJ2-7; TRBD2 matches 8 bases. The sample consisted of peripheral blood mononuclear cells. The TCR comes from a person between 18 and 75 years old in good health. The sequenced CDR3 bases are TGTGCCAGCAGCTTTTCGGGACTAGGCTCCTACGAG. Encoded protein: CASSFSGLGSYE. The CDR3 reads in full as CASSFSGLGSYEQYF.